This T cell receptor (beta chain) is from a study of blood T cell repertoires in COVID-19. About the study: From T cells, B-cell-depleted T cells, or PBMCs came the material, which was cDNA or gDNA.

This clone came up once. Followed over time, Seattle patients had been enrolled while infection was active. The repertoire was sequenced with immunoSEQ multiplex PCR; TCRdb's copy has only in-frame clones and lacks some. The repertoire holds about 240,000 clones, 81% seen once, with roughly 8% in the top ten. Source material: peripheral blood. The source is a woman of 80 years or more with COVID-19, enrolled during active disease.

The CDR3 coding sequence is TGTGCCAGCAGTCCCCTAGCGGGAGAGTTCTTACGCCTCCAGCAGTACTTC. This gives the protein CASSPLAGEFLRLQQYF. The chain has TRBV6-6 and TRBJ2-7; 10 positions agree with TRBD2. CDR1 is MNHNY, CDR2 SVGAGI, per germline (reference sequence). With 5 bases clipped from V and 8 bases from J, the junction kept 18 bases outside the gene matches. This CDR3 contains 17 residues.